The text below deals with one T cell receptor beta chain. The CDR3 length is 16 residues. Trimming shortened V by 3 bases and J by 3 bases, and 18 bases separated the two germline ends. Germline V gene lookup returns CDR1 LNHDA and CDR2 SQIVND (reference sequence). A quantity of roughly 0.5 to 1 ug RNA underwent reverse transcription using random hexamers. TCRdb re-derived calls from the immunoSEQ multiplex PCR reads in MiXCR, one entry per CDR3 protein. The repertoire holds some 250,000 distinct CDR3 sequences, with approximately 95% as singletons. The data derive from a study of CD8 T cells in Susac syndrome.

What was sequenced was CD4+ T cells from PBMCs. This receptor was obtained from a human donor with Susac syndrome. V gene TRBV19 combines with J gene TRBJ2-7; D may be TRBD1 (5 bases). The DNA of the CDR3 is TGTGCCAGTAGTATCCCCGGACACACAGGATTCTACGAGCAGTACTTC. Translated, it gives CASSIPGHTGFYEQYF.